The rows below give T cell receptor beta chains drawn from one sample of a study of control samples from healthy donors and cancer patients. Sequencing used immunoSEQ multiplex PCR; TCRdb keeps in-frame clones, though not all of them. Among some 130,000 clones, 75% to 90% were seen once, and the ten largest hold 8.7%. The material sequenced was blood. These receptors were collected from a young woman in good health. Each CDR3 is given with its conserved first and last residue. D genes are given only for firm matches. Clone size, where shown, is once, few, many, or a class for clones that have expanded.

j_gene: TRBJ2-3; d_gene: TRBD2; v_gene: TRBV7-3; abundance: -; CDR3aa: CASSLAGRDTQYF; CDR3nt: TGTGCCAGCAGTCTAGCGGGAAGGGATACGCAGTATTTT
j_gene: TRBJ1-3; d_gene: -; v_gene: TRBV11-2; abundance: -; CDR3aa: CASSLPDSGNTIYF; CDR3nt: TGTGCCAGCAGCTTGCCCGACTCTGGAAACACCATATATTTT
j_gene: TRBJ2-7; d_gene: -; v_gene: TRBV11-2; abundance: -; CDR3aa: CASSLFGSKVASEQYF; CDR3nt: TGTGCCAGCAGCTTATTTGGTTCTAAGGTGGCCTCCGAGCAGTACTTC
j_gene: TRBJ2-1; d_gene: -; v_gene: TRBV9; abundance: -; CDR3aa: CASSLNNEQFF; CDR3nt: TGTGCCAGCAGCCTCAACAATGAGCAGTTCTTC
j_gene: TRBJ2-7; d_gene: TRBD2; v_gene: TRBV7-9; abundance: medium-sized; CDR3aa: CASSETSGATYEQYF; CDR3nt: TGTGCCAGCAGCGAAACTAGCGGGGCGACCTACGAGCAGTACTTC
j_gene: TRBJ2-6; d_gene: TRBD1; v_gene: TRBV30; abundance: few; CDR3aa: CAWSVIPGQGTNVLTF; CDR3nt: TGTGCCTGGAGTGTTATACCGGGACAGGGCACCAACGTCCTGACTTTC
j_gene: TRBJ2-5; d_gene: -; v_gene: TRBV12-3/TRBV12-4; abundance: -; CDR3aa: CASSFKETQYF; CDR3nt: TGTGCCAGCAGTTTTAAAGAGACCCAGTACTTC
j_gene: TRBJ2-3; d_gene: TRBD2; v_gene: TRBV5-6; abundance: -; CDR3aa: CASSSRTSGSGTQYF; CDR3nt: TGTGCCAGCAGCAGCCGGACTAGCGGGAGTGGTACGCAGTATTTT
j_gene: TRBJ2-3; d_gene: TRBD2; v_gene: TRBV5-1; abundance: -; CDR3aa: CASSFSLAGGPDTQYF; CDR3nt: TGCGCCAGCAGCTTTTCACTAGCGGGAGGCCCAGATACGCAGTATTTT
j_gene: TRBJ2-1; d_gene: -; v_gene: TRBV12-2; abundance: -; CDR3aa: CASRLGPRTWPAKQFF; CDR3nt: TGTGCAAGTCGCTTAGGACCTCGGACGTGGCCCGCCAAGCAGTTCTTC
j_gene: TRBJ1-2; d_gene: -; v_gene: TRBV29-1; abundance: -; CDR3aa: CSVELNYGYTF; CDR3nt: TGCAGCGTTGAATTAAACTATGGCTACACCTTC
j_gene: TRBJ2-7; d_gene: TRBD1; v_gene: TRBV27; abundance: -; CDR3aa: CASSHLMIGTGIYEQYF; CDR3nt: TGTGCCAGCAGTCACCTCATGATCGGGACAGGGATCTACGAGCAGTACTTC
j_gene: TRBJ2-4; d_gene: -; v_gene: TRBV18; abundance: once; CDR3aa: CASSPEAKNIQYF; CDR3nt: TGTGCCAGCTCACCCGAGGCCAAAAACATTCAGTACTTC
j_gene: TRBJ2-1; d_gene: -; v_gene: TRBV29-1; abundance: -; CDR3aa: CSALALSYNEQFF; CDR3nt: TGCAGCGCCCTAGCGCTGTCCTACAATGAGCAGTTCTTC
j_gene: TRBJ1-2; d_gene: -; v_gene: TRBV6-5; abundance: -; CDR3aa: CASSLSGWPGYTF; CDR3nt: TGTGCCAGCAGCCTTTCAGGGTGGCCTGGCTACACCTTC
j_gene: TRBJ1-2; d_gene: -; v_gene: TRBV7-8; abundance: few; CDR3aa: CASSPQGIYGYTF; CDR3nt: TGTGCCAGCAGCCCACAGGGCATCTATGGCTACACCTTC
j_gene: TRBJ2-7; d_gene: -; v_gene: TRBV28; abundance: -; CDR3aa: CASIQRASYEQYF; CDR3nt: TGTGCCAGCATCCAGCGGGCCTCCTACGAGCAGTACTTC
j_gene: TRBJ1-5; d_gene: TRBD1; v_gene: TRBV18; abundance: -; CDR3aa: CASSPQGADQPQHF; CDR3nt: TGTGCCAGCTCACCCCAGGGGGCGGATCAGCCCCAGCATTTT
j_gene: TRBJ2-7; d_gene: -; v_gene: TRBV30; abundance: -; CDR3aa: CAWSVGWGLGYEQYF; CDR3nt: TGTGCCTGGAGTGTGGGGTGGGGCCTGGGCTACGAGCAGTACTTC
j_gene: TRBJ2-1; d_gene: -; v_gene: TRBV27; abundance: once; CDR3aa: CASSLLETLGANEQFF; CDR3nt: TGTGCCAGCAGTTTATTGGAGACTCTCGGAGCCAATGAGCAGTTCTTC
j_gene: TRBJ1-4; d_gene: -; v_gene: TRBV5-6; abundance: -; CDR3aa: CATGWGATNEKLFF; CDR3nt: TGTGCCACAGGTTGGGGGGCGACTAATGAAAAACTGTTTTTT
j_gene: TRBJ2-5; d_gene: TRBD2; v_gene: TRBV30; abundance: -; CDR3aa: CAWSVGLAGAQETQYF; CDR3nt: TGTGCCTGGAGCGTTGGACTAGCGGGGGCTCAAGAGACCCAGTACTTC
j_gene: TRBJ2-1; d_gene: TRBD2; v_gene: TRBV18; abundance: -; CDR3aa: CASSPPGLAGGGIRNEQFF; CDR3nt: TGTGCCAGCTCACCCCCGGGACTAGCGGGAGGAGGAATTCGCAATGAGCAGTTCTTC
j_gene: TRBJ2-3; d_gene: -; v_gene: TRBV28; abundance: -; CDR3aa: CASSLGDTQYF; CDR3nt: TGTGCCAGCAGTCTCGGGGATACGCAGTATTTT
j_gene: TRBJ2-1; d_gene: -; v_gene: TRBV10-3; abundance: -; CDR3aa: CAIKEGVSYNEQFF; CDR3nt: TGTGCCATCAAAGAGGGCGTCTCCTACAATGAGCAGTTCTTC
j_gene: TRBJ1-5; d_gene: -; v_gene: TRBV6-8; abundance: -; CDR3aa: CARPRGGNQPQHF; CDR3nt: TGTGCCAGGCCCAGGGGTGGCAATCAGCCCCAGCATTTT